A selection of T cell receptor beta chains follows, all from one sample in a study of cytomegalovirus exposure and HLA in healthy donors. Sequencing used immunoSEQ multiplex PCR; TCRdb keeps in-frame clones, though not all of them. The table records over 80,000 clones, about four fifths of them present only once. The sequenced sample consisted of PBMCs. The source is a man between 35 and 55 years old in good health and CMV-seropositive. CDR3s include the opening cysteine and the closing phenylalanine or tryptophan. D genes are given only for firm matches. Expanded clones are given a class, and other clones once, few, many or no size at all.

d_gene,j_gene,v_gene,abundance,CDR3aa,CDR3nt
TRBD1,TRBJ1-1,TRBV5-6,.,CASSPDRGVGYTEAFF,TGTGCCAGCAGCCCTGACAGGGGGGTGGGGTACACTGAAGCTTTCTTT
.,TRBJ2-2,TRBV18,.,CASSNTGNTGELLF,TGTGCCAGCTCGAATACAGGGAACACCGGGGAGCTGCTTTTT
.,TRBJ2-7,TRBV7-6,few,CASSPHGDYEQYF,TGTGCCAGCAGCCCCCACGGGGACTACGAGCAGTACTTC
.,TRBJ2-3,TRBV5-1,.,CASGWAGSTDTQYF,TGCGCCAGCGGCTGGGCGGGGAGCACAGATACGCAGTATTTT
.,TRBJ1-5,TRBV6-4,.,CASSDEGPGGYSNQPQHF,TGTGCCAGCAGTGACGAGGGACCGGGGGGTTATAGCAATCAGCCCCAGCATTTT
TRBD1,TRBJ1-4,TRBV5-1,.,CASSSGTGPRNEKLFF,TGCGCCAGCAGCTCCGGGACAGGGCCGAGGAATGAAAAACTGTTTTTT
.,TRBJ2-1,TRBV7-9,.,CASSLAGGGGGVLNEQFF,TGTGCCAGCAGCTTGGCGGGCGGGGGCGGAGGGGTTTTGAATGAGCAGTTCTTC
.,TRBJ1-1,TRBV29-1,.,CSVRGGTEAFF,TGCAGCGTCCGAGGTGGGACTGAAGCTTTCTTT
.,TRBJ2-2,TRBV4-1,.,CASSQESFGGAGELFF,TGCGCCAGCAGCCAAGAAAGTTTTGGAGGGGCCGGGGAGCTGTTTTTT
.,TRBJ2-3,TRBV7-8,.,CASSLASGSYTQYF,TGTGCCAGCAGCTTAGCGTCAGGGTCATATACGCAGTATTTT
.,TRBJ2-1,TRBV11-2,few,CATRSQGSLSSYNEQFF,TGTGCCACACGAAGCCAGGGTTCTTTAAGCTCCTACAATGAGCAGTTCTTC
.,TRBJ2-7,TRBV7-9,.,CASSPRVGGLSDEQYF,TGTGCCAGCAGCCCTCGCGTGGGTGGACTTAGCGACGAGCAGTACTTC
TRBD1,TRBJ2-3,TRBV5-4,.,CASSSGQLGSTDTQYF,TGTGCCAGCAGCTCGGGACAGCTGGGGAGCACAGATACGCAGTATTTT
TRBD2,TRBJ2-1,TRBV9,.,CASSPLVAGGNNEQFF,TGTGCCAGCAGCCCCCTTGTGGCGGGAGGAAACAATGAGCAGTTCTTC
.,TRBJ2-1,TRBV11-2,.,CASSLGSGGYNEQFF,TGTGCCAGCAGCTTAGGTAGCGGCGGGTACAATGAGCAGTTCTTC
.,TRBJ1-4,TRBV4-1,.,CASSQMGHLNEKLFF,TGCGCCAGCAGCCAAATGGGGCACCTTAATGAAAAACTGTTTTTT
.,TRBJ2-1,TRBV29-1,.,CSVEQQGTYNEQFF,TGCAGCGTTGAACAACAGGGAACCTACAATGAGCAGTTCTTC
TRBD1,TRBJ2-1,TRBV5-4,.,CASSQWDRGSNEQFF,TGTGCCAGCAGCCAGTGGGACAGGGGATCCAATGAGCAGTTCTTC
TRBD1,TRBJ2-5,TRBV5-4,.,CASSRTGVLETQYF,TGTGCCAGCAGCAGGACAGGGGTGTTGGAGACCCAGTACTTC
.,TRBJ1-6,TRBV5-5,.,CASSLGSLTSSPLHF,TGTGCCAGCAGCTTGGGGTCTCTAACGTCCTCACCCCTCCACTTT
.,TRBJ2-7,TRBV5-1,.,CASSRDSPYEQYF,TGCGCCAGCAGCCGGGACTCACCGTACGAGCAGTACTTC
.,TRBJ2-1,TRBV29-1,.,CSVAGGPDSSYNEQFF,TGCAGCGTTGCAGGAGGGCCCGATAGCTCCTACAATGAGCAGTTCTTC
.,TRBJ2-5,TRBV5-5,.,CASSLGRIETQYF,TGTGCCAGCAGCTTGGGGCGGATAGAGACCCAGTACTTC
.,TRBJ2-3,TRBV29-1,few,CSVEGQAEDTQYF,TGCAGCGTTGAAGGACAGGCTGAGGATACGCAGTATTTT
TRBD1,TRBJ1-5,TRBV6-5,once,CASSVSNRGIGAQHF,TGTGCCAGCTCAGTTAGTAACAGGGGGATTGGGGCCCAGCATTTT
.,TRBJ1-3,TRBV10-2,few,CASSEPAGLWGNTIYF,TGCGCCAGCAGTGAGCCGGCAGGCCTCTGGGGAAACACCATATATTTT
TRBD1,TRBJ1-2,TRBV29-1,.,CSVAGGIYGYTF,TGCAGCGTGGCAGGGGGCATCTATGGCTACACCTTC
TRBD1,TRBJ1-5,TRBV2,few,CASRDDRGGNQPQHF,TGTGCCAGCAGGGATGACAGGGGCGGCAATCAGCCCCAGCATTTT
.,TRBJ1-5,TRBV4-2,.,CASSQEGGRSDQPQHF,TGTGCCAGCAGCCAAGAGGGCGGGAGGTCCGATCAGCCCCAGCATTTT
.,TRBJ2-1,TRBV5-4,.,CASSLEQTGSSYNEQFF,TGTGCCAGCAGCTTGGAACAGACTGGGAGCTCCTACAATGAGCAGTTCTTC
.,TRBJ2-3,TRBV1,.,CTRVERNTDTQYF,TGCACCAGGGTCGAGCGGAATACAGATACGCAGTATTTT
.,TRBJ2-5,TRBV7-6,.,CASSPEGRGPQETQYF,TGTGCCAGCAGCCCGGAAGGTAGGGGCCCACAAGAGACCCAGTACTTC
.,TRBJ1-2,TRBV28,.,CASSPPGYGYTF,TGTGCCAGCAGTCCCCCGGGGTATGGCTACACCTTC
TRBD1,TRBJ2-7,TRBV7-8,few,CASSLAFGTGGHGTSYEQYF,TGTGCCAGCAGCTTAGCGTTCGGGACAGGGGGCCACGGCACCTCCTACGAGCAGTACTTC
.,TRBJ2-5,TRBV2,.,CASGLWETQYF,TGTGCCAGCGGGCTATGGGAGACCCAGTACTTC
TRBD1,TRBJ1-4,TRBV10-1,.,CASNEGQGNSTNEKLFF,TGCGCCAGCAACGAAGGACAGGGAAATTCAACTAATGAAAAACTGTTTTTT
.,TRBJ2-7,TRBV28,.,CASISESSYEQYF,TGTGCCAGCATAAGCGAGAGCTCCTACGAGCAGTACTTC
.,TRBJ1-1,TRBV5-4,.,CASSSPTGSSNTEAFF,TGTGCCAGCAGCTCCCCGACAGGTTCCTCGAACACTGAAGCTTTCTTT
TRBD1,TRBJ2-7,TRBV6-6,few,CASQWGTGGDEQYF,TGTGCCAGCCAATGGGGGACAGGGGGAGATGAGCAGTACTTC
.,TRBJ1-1,TRBV6-1,.,CASRVTEAFF,TGTGCCAGCAGGGTCACTGAAGCCTTCTTT
.,TRBJ2-7,TRBV5-4,.,CASSLNGGTYEQYF,TGTGCCAGCAGCTTGAACGGGGGAACCTACGAGCAGTACTTC
.,TRBJ2-3,TRBV27,.,CASSPIRTDTQYF,TGTGCCAGCAGCCCAATTCGCACAGATACGCAGTATTTT
.,TRBJ2-7,TRBV19,.,CASTFQFGDFYEQYF,TGTGCCAGTACCTTCCAATTCGGGGATTTCTACGAGCAGTACTTC
.,TRBJ2-4,TRBV5-1,.,CATEGGVDLAKNIQYF,TGCGCAACCGAAGGGGGAGTAGACTTAGCCAAAAACATTCAGTACTTC
.,TRBJ2-1,TRBV7-2,once,CASSLKTGKFEQFF,TGTGCCAGCAGCTTAAAGACAGGCAAGTTCGAGCAGTTCTTC